This T cell receptor (beta chain) was identified during a study of T cells in Graves' hyperthyroidism and ophthalmopathy. CDR1 is SGHKS and CDR2 is YYEKEE in the germline V gene (reference sequence). Trimming removed 3 bases from V and 10 bases from J; junction bases left unmatched: 8. The CDR3 spans 14 residues. There were TCR beta CDR3 regions amplified from RNA transcripts. TCR CDR3 underwent first-round RT-PCR with the HTBI primer set. TCRdb fed the multiplex PCR reads into MiXCR, producing one record per CDR3 protein. The table records about 600,000 distinct CDR3 sequences, approximately 15% of them present only once. There are many counts of this clonotype.

Sequencing input: blood. J is TRBJ2-1 and V is TRBV5-5, with 9 bases aligning to TRBD2. This clonotype originated in a young woman with Graves' ophthalmopathy. DNA for the CDR3: TGTGCCAGCAGCTCCTGGGGACTAGCTAACGAGCAGTTCTTC. It yields the protein CASSSWGLANEQFF. Drawing the rest from reference TRBV5-5 and TRBJ2-1, the complete variable domain is DAGVTQSPTHLIKTRGQQVTLRCSPISGHKSVSWYQQVLGQGPQFIFQYYEKEERGRGNFPDRFSARQFPNYSSELNVNALLLGDSALYLCASSSWGLANEQFFGPGTRLTVL.